Below, 21 T cell receptor beta chains from the same sample are listed, as sequenced in a study of regulatory T cells in long-lasting Graves disease. Arm-PCR of CDR3 regions and iRepertoire HTBI primers were used to build TCR beta libraries. TCRdb reanalysed the multiplex PCR reads using MiXCR and keeps one entry per CDR3 protein. The data contain 350,000 to 450,000 distinct CDR3 sequences, about 21% of them singletons. Indicated time point: persistent/refractory GD, antithyroid drugs over 5 years with positive TRAb. PBMC RNA served as the TCR library source. This specimen consisted of peripheral blood mononuclear cells (PBMCs), obtained when the disease was refractory, from a patient treated with antithyroid drugs. These receptors came from a female donor with Graves disease.

The V and J genes are TRBV2 and TRBJ2-7; D unclear. The germline V gene encodes CDR1 SNHLY and CDR2 FYNNEI. This CDR3 spans 13 amino acids. V was trimmed by 4 bases and J by 2 bases, leaving 9 bases between them. Here the CDR3 reads CASSGTSTYEQYF. CDR3 DNA sequence: TGTGCCAGCAGTGGTACCTCCACCTACGAGCAGTACTTC. Combining the CDR3 with reference TRBV2 and TRBJ2-7 gives the whole variable domain EPEVTQTPSHQVTQMGQEVILRCVPISNHLYFYWYRQILGQKVEFLVSFYNNEISEKSEIFDDQFSVERPDGSNFTLKIRSTKLEDSAMYFCASSGTSTYEQYFGPGTRLTVT.

The V and J genes are TRBV12-3 or TRBV12-4 and TRBJ2-5, with TRBD1 identical over 7 bases. V lost 5 bases and J lost 1; bases outside the gene matches: 10. CDR3 length: 16 residues. The CDR3 sequence: CASSSRDRASQETQYF. The CDR3 bases are TGTGCCAGCAGTAGCCGGGACAGAGCTAGCCAAGAGACCCAGTACTTC.

This clonotype was seen a few times. This rearrangement joins TRBV7-9 to TRBJ2-7; D is tentatively TRBD1 or TRBD2 (5 bases each). V lost 7 bases to trimming and J lost 6 bases, with 16 bases between them. Germline CDR1 reads SEHNR; CDR2 reads FQNEAQ (reference sequence). This CDR3 region has 13 residues. CDR3 residues: CASTGAFGSEQYF. The CDR3 coding sequence is TGTGCCAGCACCGGGGCATTCGGGTCCGAGCAGTACTTC. The entire variable domain, with the rest obtained from reference TRBV7-9 and TRBJ2-7, is as follows: DTGVSQNPRHKITKRGQNVTFRCDPISEHNRLYWYRQTLGQGPEFLTYFQNEAQLEKSRLLSDRFSAERPKGSFSTLEIQRTEQGDSAMYLCASTGAFGSEQYFGPGTRLTVT.

In its sample, this clonotype was seen many times. This chain uses TRBV6-1 with TRBJ2-7; no reliable D call. The V and J ends lost 6 bases and 2 bases respectively, with 23 bases between them. Germline-derived CDR1 and CDR2 are MNHNS and SASEGT. This CDR3 is 17 amino acids long. The CDR3 coding sequence is TGTGCCAGCAGCTCATACGGGCCCCCCGTTTTCGCCTACGAGCAGTACTTC. Amino acids: CASSSYGPPVFAYEQYF.

This clonotype was seen at least ten times. The chain combines TRBV6-5 with TRBJ2-6, with D unresolved. V was clipped by 2 bases and J by 0 bases, with 5 bases between them. Germline-derived CDR1 and CDR2 are MNHEY and SVGAGI. CDR3 size: 15 residues. CDR3 in DNA: TGTGCCAGCAGTTACCGTCCCTCTGGGGCCAACGTCCTGACTTTC. Protein product: CASSYRPSGANVLTF.

This clonotype was counted at least ten times. The CDR3 sequence is CASGGGQGMTGELFF. CDR3 in DNA: TGTGCCAGCGGGGGGGGCCAGGGCATGACCGGGGAGCTGTTTTTT. This chain connects TRBV2 to TRBJ2-2; tentative D call: TRBD2 (7 bases). Germline loops: CDR1 SNHLY, CDR2 FYNNEI. The CDR3 is 15 residues long. V shed 8 bases and J shed 5 bases, with 18 bases lying between them. Using reference TRBV2 and TRBJ2-2 for the parts outside the CDR3, the full variable domain is EPEVTQTPSHQVTQMGQEVILRCVPISNHLYFYWYRQILGQKVEFLVSFYNNEISEKSEIFDDQFSVERPDGSNFTLKIRSTKLEDSAMYFCASGGGQGMTGELFFGEGSRLTVL.

The chain joins TRBV6-5 to TRBJ2-3; D is possibly TRBD1 (6 bases). The V end was cut by 2 bases, the J end by 3 bases, with 15 bases between. The germline CDR1 and CDR2 sequences are MNHEY and SVGAGI. The CDR3 length is 16 residues. The CDR3 sequence is CASSYPDSLWTDTQYF. The CDR3 DNA reads as TGTGCCAGCAGTTACCCGGACAGTTTATGGACAGATACGCAGTATTTT.

The chain recombines TRBV5-8 with TRBJ2-5, with D perhaps TRBD2 (6 bases). Trimming removed 5 bases from V and 2 bases from J, with 13 bases in between. The V gene's germline CDR1 is SGHTS and CDR2 YDEGEE. The CDR3 covers 14 residues. The CDR3 is CASRQSGTQETQYF. DNA for the CDR3: TGTGCCAGCAGACAATCCGGGACTCAAGAGACCCAGTACTTC.

On this clonotype itself: This may stem from a read error, because a much larger clone lies one nucleotide away. The chain employs TRBV6-2 or TRBV6-3 and TRBJ2-7, with D perhaps TRBD2 (6 bases). This CDR3 is built from 13 residues. The germline V gene has CDR1 MNHEY and CDR2 SVGEGT. Trimming left V 6 bases short and J 3 bases short, with 12 bases between. The CDR3: CASRVTSYYEQYF. For the CDR3, the DNA is TGTGCCAGCAGAGTCACTAGCTACTACGAGCAGTACTTC.

This clonotype was counted many times. This chain joins TRBV28 and TRBJ2-2; a weak D match, TRBD2 (6 bases). CDR1 is MDHEN, CDR2 SYDVKM, per germline. The V end lost 3 bases, the J end lost 4 bases, and 9 bases lay between the germline ends. This CDR3 has 14 residues. This chain's CDR3 is CASSLRGFTGELFF. The CDR3 DNA follows: TGTGCCAGCAGTTTGCGGGGATTCACCGGGGAGCTGTTTTTT.

The chain joins TRBV5-1 to TRBJ2-5; D may be TRBD1 (6 bases). The J call is doubtful: the DNA matches TRBJ2-7 better. CDR3 length equals 15 residues. The germline V gene has CDR1 SGHRS and CDR2 YFSETQ. The CDR3 region is CASSSDRLSSYEQYF. The CDR3 bases are TGCGCCAGCAGCTCGGACAGATTAAGCTCCTACGAGCAGTACTTC.

V and J are TRBV14 and TRBJ1-2; no clear D. V was trimmed by 1 base and J by 5 bases, leaving 11 bases between them. The length of the CDR3 is 14 residues. Germline CDR1 SGHDN, CDR2 FVKESK. The CDR3 region is CASSQAMTEYGYTF. For the CDR3, the DNA is TGTGCCAGCAGCCAAGCAATGACCGAGTATGGCTACACCTTC.

This clonotype was recorded at least ten times. The V call is TRBV3-1, the J call TRBJ2-5; D may be TRBD1 or TRBD2 (7 bases each). CDR1 is LGHDT, CDR2 YNNKEL, per germline (reference sequence). CDR3 length equals 15 residues. The V end was cut by 2 bases, the J end by 5 bases, with 15 bases between. CDR3 loop: CASSQRGGQMETQYF. Here the CDR3 DNA reads TGTGCCAGCAGCCAAAGGGGGGGACAGATGGAGACCCAGTACTTC.

The sample holds many counts of this clonotype. This chain uses TRBV3-1 with TRBJ1-4; D ambiguous. Deletions cut 1 base from V and 8 bases from J, with 11 bases between. CDR1 is LGHDT and CDR2 is YNNKEL in the germline V gene (reference sequence). The CDR3 is 14 amino acids. The CDR3 spells CASSQAASLEKLFF. DNA for the CDR3: TGTGCCAGCAGCCAAGCGGCCTCGCTGGAAAAACTGTTTTTT.

In its sample, this clonotype was seen many times. The V and J genes are TRBV7-2 and TRBJ2-2; D gene ambiguous. The CDR3 extends over 13 amino acids. CDR1 and CDR2 from the germline V gene are SGHTA and FQGNSA. The V gene lost 6 bases and the J gene lost 4 bases, with 9 bases spanning the gap. In DNA form, the CDR3 reads TGTGCCAGCAGTGTAAGGGCCACCGGGGAGCTGTTTTTT. Translating it yields CASSVRATGELFF.

In its sample, this clonotype was seen a few times. The chain joins TRBV27 to TRBJ1-5, with D maybe TRBD1 (5 bases). The CDR3 sequence is 16 residues long. CDR1 is MNHEY and CDR2 is SMNVEV in the germline V gene (reference sequence). Trimming shortened V by 7 bases and J by 7 bases, and 23 bases separated the two germline ends. CDR3 bases: TGTGCCAGCAACTTGATGGGACCGCCGGTGGGACAGCCCCAGCATTTT. Its translation is CASNLMGPPVGQPQHF.

The V and J genes are TRBV28 and TRBJ2-7; 11 bases are shared with TRBD2. The CDR3 is made up of 13 amino acids. Germline V gene data show CDR1 as MDHEN and CDR2 as SYDVKM. Trimming at V came to 5 bases and at J to 6 bases, leaving 3 bases not matched to a gene. The CDR3 DNA reads TGTGCCAGCAGTCTTAGCGGGAGGGTCGAGCAGTACTTC. As protein: CASSLSGRVEQYF.

This clonotype appeared many times. V and J are TRBV29-1 and TRBJ2-7; TRBD1 matches at 8 bases. The CDR3 sequence is 12 residues long. The germline V gene encodes CDR1 SQVTM and CDR2 ANQGSEA. Trimming at V came to 5 bases and at J to 4 bases, leaving 4 bases not matched to a gene. The CDR3 reads CSVRQGPYEQYF. CDR3 DNA sequence: TGCAGCGTTCGACAGGGGCCTTACGAGCAGTACTTC.

This clonotype appeared a few times. The chain employs TRBV20-1 and TRBJ1-5, with D perhaps TRBD1 (6 bases). V was shortened by 1 base and J by 2 bases, with 18 bases between the two germline ends. The CDR3 is made up of 17 amino acids. CDR1 and CDR2 (germline): DFQATT, SNEGSKA (reference sequence). Here the CDR3 DNA reads TGCAGTGCTAGAGTTGTTGGGGGGCTTATGGGCAATCAGCCCCAGCATTTT. This gives the protein CSARVVGGLMGNQPQHF.

This clonotype was observed many times. The V gene is TRBV28, the J gene TRBJ2-1, with 7 bases matching TRBD2. After removal of 4 bases from V and 5 bases from J, the junction contained 8 bases not matched to a gene. The CDR3 runs 15 residues. Looked up from germline, CDR1 is MDHEN and CDR2 is SYDVKM. CDR3 sequence (DNA): TGTGCCAGCAGTTCGCCAAGGCTAGCGGACAATGAGCAGTTCTTC. It specifies CASSSPRLADNEQFF.

A remark on this clonotype: The junction departs from germline at one end; a sequencing error may be responsible. J is TRBJ2-7 and V is TRBV20-1; TRBD2 might be the D (6 bases). There are 14 residues in the CDR3. Germline V gives CDR1 DFQATT, CDR2 SNEGSKA (reference sequence). The CDR3 is CGASPRELPYEQYF. The CDR3 nucleotides are TGCGGTGCGAGTCCCCGGGAGCTGCCCTACGAGCAGTACTTC.